This T cell receptor beta chain was retrieved from a study of cytomegalovirus exposure and HLA in healthy donors. About the study: The same platform was used for the roughly 120 validation repertoires as for the roughly 670 first-cohort repertoires, as reported in a later analysis. Findings of the study overall: First-cohort TCR clusters were later found to tend to co-occur in the 120 or so validation repertoires. Reports described diagnosis of cytomegalovirus status by the classifier as highly specific and sensitive.

TCRdb's copy holds only in-frame clones and misses some; the assay was immunoSEQ multiplex PCR. The sample carries 90,000 to 100,000 clones, about 90% recorded once. This clone appeared a few times. Its antigen remains unknown. From germline, CDR1 is PRHDT and CDR2 FYEKMQ (reference sequence). The ends were cut back, 4 bases at V and 8 bases at J, with 9 bases in the middle. The CDR3 covers 13 residues. This chain joins TRBV13 and TRBJ1-6, with a tentative D call TRBD1 (5 bases). Sequencing used PBMCs. The TCR was taken from a man aged 18 to 29 in good health and CMV-seropositive. The CDR3 sequence: CASSSRTHSPLHF. Written as DNA, the CDR3 is TGTGCCAGCAGCTCCCGGACACATTCACCCCTCCACTTT.